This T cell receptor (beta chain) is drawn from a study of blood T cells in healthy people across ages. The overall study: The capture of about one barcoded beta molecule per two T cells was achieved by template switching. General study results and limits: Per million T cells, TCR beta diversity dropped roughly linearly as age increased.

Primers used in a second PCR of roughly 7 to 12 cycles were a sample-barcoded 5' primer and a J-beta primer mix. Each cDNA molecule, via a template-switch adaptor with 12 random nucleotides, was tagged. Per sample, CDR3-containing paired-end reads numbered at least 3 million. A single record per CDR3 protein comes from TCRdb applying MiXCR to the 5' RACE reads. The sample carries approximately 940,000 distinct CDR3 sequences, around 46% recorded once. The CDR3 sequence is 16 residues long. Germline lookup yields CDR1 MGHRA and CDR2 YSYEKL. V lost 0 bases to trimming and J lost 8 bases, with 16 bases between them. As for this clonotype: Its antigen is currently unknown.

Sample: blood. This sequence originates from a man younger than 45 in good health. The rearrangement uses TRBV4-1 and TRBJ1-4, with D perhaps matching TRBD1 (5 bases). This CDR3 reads CASSQDGRAFWEKLFF. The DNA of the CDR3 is TGCGCCAGCAGCCAAGATGGCAGGGCTTTCTGGGAAAAACTGTTTTTT.